Listed here are 8 T cell receptor beta chains from one sample, sequenced in a study of post-analysis software for immune sequencing data. For these TCRs, the target antigens are not known. General observations from the study: Roughly five TRBV segments appeared more often in patients than in controls, and TRBV5-6, TRBV5-1 and TRBV20-1 were among these.

TCR beta cDNA libraries included unique molecular identifiers. MiXCR, run by TCRdb on the PCR reads, gives a single entry per CDR3 protein. The table shows roughly 620,000 distinct CDR3 sequences, with roughly 46% occurring only once. Sequenced material: blood. These receptors originate from a girl aged 10-17 years with multiple sclerosis.

A remark on this clonotype: One junction end does not reproduce the germline sequence, and a read error may be involved. J is TRBJ2-5 and V is TRBV7-2; D gene unclear. This CDR3 comprises 11 residues. Germline V gene lookup returns CDR1 SGHTA and CDR2 FQGNSA. The CDR3 DNA reads TGTGCCAACAGCTTAGGGGAGACCCAGTACTTC. The encoded protein is CANSLGETQYF.

The chain carries TRBV20-1 and TRBJ2-3; D possibly corresponds to TRBD2 (6 bases). V shed 2 bases and J shed 6 bases, with 12 bases lying between them. Germline loops: CDR1 DFQATT, CDR2 SNEGSKA (reference sequence). This CDR3 comprises 13 residues. The CDR3 is CSARPPTSDTQYF. DNA of the CDR3: TGCAGTGCTAGACCCCCAACTAGCGATACGCAGTATTTT.

The chain is built from TRBV5-1 and TRBJ1-2, with TRBD1 matching over 9 bases. This CDR3 has 16 amino acids. Germline CDR1 and CDR2: SGHRS and YFSETQ. The J segment lost 5 bases and the V segment lost 4 bases, leaving 12 bases of the junction unmatched. The CDR3 loop is CASSPRDRVAQYGYTF. The DNA for the CDR3 is TGCGCCAGCAGCCCGAGGGACAGGGTAGCGCAATATGGCTACACCTTC.

A word on this clonotype: One end of the junction varies from germline; a read error may be responsible. CDR3 in DNA: TGTGCCAGCAGCTACTCAGGGGAAACCTACAATGAGCAGCTCTTC. This translates into CASSYSGETYNEQLF. V gene TRBV7-2 combines with J gene TRBJ2-1; a possible D gene is TRBD1 (6 bases). CDR3 size: 15 residues. Germline CDR1 and CDR2: SGHTA and FQGNSA. The complete variable domain, with remaining parts taken from reference TRBV7-2 and TRBJ2-1, reads GAGVSQSPSNKVTEKGKDVELRCDPISGHTALYWYRQSLGQGLEFLIYFQGNSAPDKSGLPSDRFSAERTGGSVSTLTIQRTQQEDSAVYLCASSYSGETYNEQLFGPGTRLTVL.

The chain employs TRBV10-3 and TRBJ1-1; TRBD1 matches 8 bases. This CDR3 has 13 residues. J was trimmed by 1 base and V by 7 bases; bases with no gene match: 2. Germline lookup yields CDR1 ENHRY and CDR2 SYGVKD. The CDR3 sequence is CAINDRGNTEAFF. DNA for the CDR3: TGTGCCATCAATGACAGGGGGAACACTGAAGCTTTCTTT.

The gene calls are TRBV6-5 and TRBJ2-3, with D perhaps matching TRBD2 (7 bases). This CDR3 comprises 15 residues. V was shortened by 5 bases and J by 3 bases, with 15 bases between the two germline ends. Per the germline V gene, CDR1 is MNHEY and CDR2 is SVGAGI. The CDR3 DNA reads as TGTGCCAGCAGTCTAAATCGGGGGGCGACAGATACGCAGTATTTT. Residues: CASSLNRGATDTQYF.

This clonotype was observed a handful of times. The gene calls are TRBV12-3 or TRBV12-4 and TRBJ2-7; 7 bases match TRBD1. The V and J ends lost 5 bases and 3 bases, in that order; junction bases with no gene match: 16. There are 17 residues in the CDR3. This chain's CDR3 is CASSPFPLDRTDYEQYF. The DNA for the CDR3 is TGTGCCAGCAGTCCTTTTCCCTTGGACAGGACGGACTACGAGCAGTACTTC.

The chain joins TRBV5-4 to TRBJ2-7; 8 nucleotides agree with TRBD2. The CDR3 has 15 amino acids. V lost 3 bases, J lost 0 bases, and 5 bases stayed unmatched. Looked up from germline, CDR1 is SGHNT and CDR2 is YYREEE (reference sequence). The CDR3 sequence is CASSSPGLDSYEQYF. CDR3 in DNA: TGTGCCAGCAGCTCTCCGGGACTAGACTCCTACGAGCAGTACTTC.